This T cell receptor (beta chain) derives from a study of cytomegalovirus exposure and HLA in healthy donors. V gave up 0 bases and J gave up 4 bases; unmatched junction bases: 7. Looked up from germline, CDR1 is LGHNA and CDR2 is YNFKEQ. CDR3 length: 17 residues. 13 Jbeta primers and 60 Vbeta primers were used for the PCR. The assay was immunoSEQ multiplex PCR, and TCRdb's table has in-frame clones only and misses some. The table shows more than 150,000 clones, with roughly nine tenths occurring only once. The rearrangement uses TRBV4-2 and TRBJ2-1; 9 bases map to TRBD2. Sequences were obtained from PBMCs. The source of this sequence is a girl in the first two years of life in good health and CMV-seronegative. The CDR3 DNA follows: TGTGCCAGCAGCCAAGATTGGTCCCTAGCGGGATACAATGAGCAGTTCTTC. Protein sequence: CASSQDWSLAGYNEQFF.